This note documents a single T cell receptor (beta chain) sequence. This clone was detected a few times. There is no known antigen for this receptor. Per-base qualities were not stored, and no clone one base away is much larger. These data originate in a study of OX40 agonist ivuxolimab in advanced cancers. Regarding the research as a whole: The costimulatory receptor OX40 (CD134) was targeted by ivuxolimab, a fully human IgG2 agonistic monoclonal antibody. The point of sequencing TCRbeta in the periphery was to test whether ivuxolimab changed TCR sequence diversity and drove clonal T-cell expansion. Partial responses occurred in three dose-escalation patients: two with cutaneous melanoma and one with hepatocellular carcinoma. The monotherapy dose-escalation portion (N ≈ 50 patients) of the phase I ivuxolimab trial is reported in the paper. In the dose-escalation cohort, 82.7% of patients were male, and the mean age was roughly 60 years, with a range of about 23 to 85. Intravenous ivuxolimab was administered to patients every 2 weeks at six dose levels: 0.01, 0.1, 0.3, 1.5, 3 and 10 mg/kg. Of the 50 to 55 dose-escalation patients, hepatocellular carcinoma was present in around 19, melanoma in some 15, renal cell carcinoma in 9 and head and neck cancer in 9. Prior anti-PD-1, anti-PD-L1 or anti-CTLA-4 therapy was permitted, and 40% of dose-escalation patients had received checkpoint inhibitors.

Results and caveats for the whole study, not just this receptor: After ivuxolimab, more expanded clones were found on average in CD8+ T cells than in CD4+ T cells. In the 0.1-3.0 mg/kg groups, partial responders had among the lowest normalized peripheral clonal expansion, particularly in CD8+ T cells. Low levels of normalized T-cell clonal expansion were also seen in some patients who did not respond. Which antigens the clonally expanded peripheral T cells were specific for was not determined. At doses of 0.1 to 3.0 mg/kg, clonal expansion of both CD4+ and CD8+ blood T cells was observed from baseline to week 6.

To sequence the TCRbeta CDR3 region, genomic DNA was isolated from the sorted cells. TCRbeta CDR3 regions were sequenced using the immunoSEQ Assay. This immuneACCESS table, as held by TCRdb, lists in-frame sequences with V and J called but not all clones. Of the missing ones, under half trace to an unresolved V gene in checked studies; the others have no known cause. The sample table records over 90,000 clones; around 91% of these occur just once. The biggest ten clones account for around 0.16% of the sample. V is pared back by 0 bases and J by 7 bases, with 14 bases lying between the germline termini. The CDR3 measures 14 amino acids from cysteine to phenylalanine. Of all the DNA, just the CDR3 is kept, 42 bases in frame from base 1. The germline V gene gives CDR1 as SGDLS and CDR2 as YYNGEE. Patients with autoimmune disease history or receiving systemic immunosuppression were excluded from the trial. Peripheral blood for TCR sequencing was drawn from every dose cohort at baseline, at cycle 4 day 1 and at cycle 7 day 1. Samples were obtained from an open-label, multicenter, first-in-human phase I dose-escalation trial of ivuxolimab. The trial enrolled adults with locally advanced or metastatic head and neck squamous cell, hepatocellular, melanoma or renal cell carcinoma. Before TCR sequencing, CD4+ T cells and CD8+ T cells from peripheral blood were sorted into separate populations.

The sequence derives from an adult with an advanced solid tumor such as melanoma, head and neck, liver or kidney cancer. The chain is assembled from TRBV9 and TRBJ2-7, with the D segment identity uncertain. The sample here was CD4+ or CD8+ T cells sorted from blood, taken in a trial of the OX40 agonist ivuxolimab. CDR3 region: CASSVDEVRAEQYF. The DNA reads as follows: TGTGCCAGCAGCGTAGACGAGGTCCGAGCGGAGCAGTACTTC.